A selection of T cell receptor beta chains follows, all from one sample in a study of blood T cell repertoires in COVID-19. Clones were sequenced by immunoSEQ multiplex PCR, and TCRdb holds only the in-frame ones, with some missing. The table includes 200,000 to 300,000 clones, about 89% detected once. The specimen sequenced was peripheral blood. All receptors derive from a man aged 40-55 years who had recovered from COVID-19. Both conserved end residues are part of each CDR3. Each record gives: D gene, J gene, V gene, CDR3 DNA, CDR3 protein. D genes are given only for firm matches.

TRBD2 | TRBJ2-1 | TRBV27 | TGTGCCAGCAGTTTACGGGGACTAGCGGGGGGCCAAGGTGAGCAGTTCTTC | CASSLRGLAGGQGEQFF
. | TRBJ2-7 | TRBV24-1 | TGTGCCACCAGTGATTCACCAGGAGGGGATCCCCCCTACGAGCAGTACTTC | CATSDSPGGDPPYEQYF
TRBD1 | TRBJ1-1 | TRBV9 | TGTGCCAGCAGCCTAATACGACAGGGGGAGACTGAAGCTTTCTTT | CASSLIRQGETEAFF
. | TRBJ2-2 | TRBV12-5 | TGTGCTAGTGGTTTGGAACAGGTCGCCGGGGAGCTGTTTTTT | CASGLEQVAGELFF
TRBD2 | TRBJ2-1 | TRBV7-9 | TGTGCCAGCAGCTCTCCGGCTAGCGGGAGATTTGAGCAGTTCTTC | CASSSPASGRFEQFF
TRBD1 | TRBJ1-1 | TRBV10-3 | TGTGCCATCAGTGAGACGACAGGGGCTTTCTTT | CAISETTGAFF
TRBD1 | TRBJ2-7 | TRBV18 | TGTGCCAGCTCACCACCTGGGACAGGGGGTTCGGACGAGCAGTACTTC | CASSPPGTGGSDEQYF
TRBD1 | TRBJ1-1 | TRBV2 | TGTGCCAGCAGGAGGAGCAGGGGGTTAGGGAACACTGAAGCTTTCTTT | CASRRSRGLGNTEAFF
. | TRBJ2-3 | TRBV7-9 | TGTGCCAGCAGTCGTACAGATACGCAGTATTTT | CASSRTDTQYF
TRBD2 | TRBJ2-1 | TRBV5-1 | TGCGCCAGCAGCAGGGGACTAGCGGGAGGAGCCTTCTACAATGAGCAGTTCTTC | CASSRGLAGGAFYNEQFF
. | TRBJ2-1 | TRBV5-1 | TGCGCCAGCAGCCGGGGCAATGAGCAGTTCTTC | CASSRGNEQFF
. | TRBJ1-1 | TRBV30 | TGTGCCTGTCTAACGGCCGGGACATCGAACCTGAACACTGAAGCTTTCTTT | CACLTAGTSNLNTEAFF
. | TRBJ2-7 | TRBV6-5 | TGTGCCAGCAGTTACTCAAGGGGTTCCTACGAGCAGTACTTC | CASSYSRGSYEQYF